This is a list of T cell receptor beta chains from one sample in a study of blood T cell repertoires in COVID-19. Assay used: immunoSEQ multiplex PCR; TCRdb lists only in-frame clones, some missing. Of just under 250,000 clones detected, roughly 89% appear once; the ten largest clones hold roughly 3.7%. Sequencing was carried out using PBMCs or T cells enriched from blood (not recorded which). The receptors were sampled from a woman aged 25-40 years who had recovered from COVID-19. Each CDR3 is given without its conserved first and last residue. Each record gives: CDR3 protein, J gene, V gene, clone size. Where a row states a size, it is once, few, many or the class of an expanded clone; other rows omit it.

CDR3 protein: SGSGTANTEAF
J gene: TRBJ1-1
V gene: TRBV29-1
clone size: .

CDR3 protein: ASSPRVLQTGNTIY
J gene: TRBJ1-3
V gene: TRBV7-2
clone size: .

CDR3 protein: ASSLFRTGDKNIQY
J gene: TRBJ2-4
V gene: TRBV5-6
clone size: .

CDR3 protein: ASSPLAGGGGNEQF
J gene: TRBJ2-1
V gene: TRBV6-2/TRBV6-3
clone size: .

CDR3 protein: ASSLGFRVKRSDYGYT
J gene: TRBJ1-2
V gene: TRBV7-8
clone size: .

CDR3 protein: AISMDRNNEQF
J gene: TRBJ2-1
V gene: TRBV10-3
clone size: .

CDR3 protein: ASNSVETQY
J gene: TRBJ2-5
V gene: TRBV28
clone size: .

CDR3 protein: SASISSYEQY
J gene: TRBJ2-7
V gene: TRBV20-1
clone size: once

CDR3 protein: ATSRDGADTQY
J gene: TRBJ2-3
V gene: TRBV15
clone size: .

CDR3 protein: ASSPWQGAKNIQY
J gene: TRBJ2-4
V gene: TRBV18
clone size: .

CDR3 protein: ASSLGLATTDTQY
J gene: TRBJ2-3
V gene: TRBV7-3
clone size: .

CDR3 protein: ASPETGVVNTIY
J gene: TRBJ1-3
V gene: TRBV10-1
clone size: .

CDR3 protein: ASSLGQGTVGEAF
J gene: TRBJ1-1
V gene: TRBV6-6
clone size: .

CDR3 protein: ASSGREGQRDQPQH
J gene: TRBJ1-5
V gene: TRBV7-2
clone size: once

CDR3 protein: SASHGTGRLSNQPQH
J gene: TRBJ1-5
V gene: TRBV20-1
clone size: .

CDR3 protein: ASSQDELQGLGGYT
J gene: TRBJ1-2
V gene: TRBV3-1/TRBV3-2
clone size: .

CDR3 protein: ASRSTAGGRGQPQH
J gene: TRBJ1-5
V gene: TRBV27
clone size: .

CDR3 protein: ASSSLRGSYHEQY
J gene: TRBJ2-7
V gene: TRBV11-2
clone size: .

CDR3 protein: ASSPPGFYNEQF
J gene: TRBJ2-1
V gene: TRBV27
clone size: .

CDR3 protein: ASSAGLDAYNEQF
J gene: TRBJ2-1
V gene: TRBV9
clone size: .

CDR3 protein: ASSPRTSGGTDTQY
J gene: TRBJ2-3
V gene: TRBV4-2
clone size: .

CDR3 protein: ASSQQTGGGYGYT
J gene: TRBJ1-2
V gene: TRBV7-2
clone size: .

CDR3 protein: ASETRGATHYGYT
J gene: TRBJ1-2
V gene: TRBV28
clone size: .

CDR3 protein: ASRGLDTGELF
J gene: TRBJ2-2
V gene: TRBV4-2
clone size: .

CDR3 protein: ASSSRVSNQPQH
J gene: TRBJ1-5
V gene: TRBV3-1/TRBV3-2
clone size: .

CDR3 protein: ASSHPLKMNTEAF
J gene: TRBJ1-1
V gene: TRBV14
clone size: .

CDR3 protein: ASSMRTGGREKLF
J gene: TRBJ1-4
V gene: TRBV19
clone size: .

CDR3 protein: ASSCAGTGENQPQH
J gene: TRBJ1-5
V gene: TRBV7-4
clone size: .

CDR3 protein: ASSQDQREAF
J gene: TRBJ1-1
V gene: TRBV3-1/TRBV3-2
clone size: .

CDR3 protein: ASSFQYPSTDTQY
J gene: TRBJ2-3
V gene: TRBV28
clone size: .

CDR3 protein: ASSPEASLVY
J gene: TRBJ1-3
V gene: TRBV18
clone size: .

CDR3 protein: ASSLSLSLTGYGYT
J gene: TRBJ1-2
V gene: TRBV28
clone size: once

CDR3 protein: ATSVQGAREQY
J gene: TRBJ2-7
V gene: TRBV24-1
clone size: .

CDR3 protein: ASSQVTGSHYGYT
J gene: TRBJ1-2
V gene: TRBV4-3
clone size: .

CDR3 protein: ASSSTPRLRDSGNTIY
J gene: TRBJ1-3
V gene: TRBV27
clone size: .

CDR3 protein: ASSLAGQGNYNEQF
J gene: TRBJ2-1
V gene: TRBV7-8
clone size: .

CDR3 protein: ASSLGLANEQF
J gene: TRBJ2-1
V gene: TRBV7-8
clone size: .

CDR3 protein: ASSPPSVYTEAF
J gene: TRBJ1-1
V gene: TRBV18
clone size: .

CDR3 protein: ASSARLAGANTGELF
J gene: TRBJ2-2
V gene: TRBV5-1
clone size: .

CDR3 protein: ASRSVRDTTYEQY
J gene: TRBJ2-7
V gene: TRBV6-6
clone size: .